This TCR beta chain was found in a study of shared clonotypes between healthy human individuals. CDR3 length: 15 residues. With 5 bases clipped from V and 8 bases from J, the junction kept 7 bases outside the gene matches. Germline values: CDR1 MNHNS, CDR2 SASEGT. Generated by immunoSEQ multiplex PCR, the TCRdb table keeps only in-frame clones and is missing some. Of more than 2 million clones detected, about 95% appear once; the ten largest clones hold 0.1% to 0.15%. This TCR came from a man aged 18 to 30 in good health. The sequenced sample consisted of naive CD4+ T cells sorted from blood. Subset denoted: CD45RA+ positively selected. This chain connects TRBV6-1 to TRBJ1-6, with 9 bases that match TRBD1. The CDR3 reads CASSQQGARDSPLHF. As DNA, the CDR3 is TGTGCCAGCAGTCAACAGGGGGCGCGGGATTCACCCCTCCACTTT.